These 2 T cell receptor beta chains share one sample of origin, sequenced in a study of cytomegalovirus exposure and HLA in healthy donors. PCR involved 60 Vbeta and 13 Jbeta primers. The assay was immunoSEQ multiplex PCR, and TCRdb's table has in-frame clones only and misses some. Here the sample spans roughly 190,000 clones, roughly 68% being singletons. The material sequenced was PBMCs. These receptors were obtained from a woman in her 30s in good health and CMV-seronegative.

This chain joins TRBV7-8 and TRBJ2-1; D is undetermined. The CDR3 is 14 amino acids. V was cut by 5 bases and J by 0 bases, with 8 bases left in between. Germline loops: CDR1 SGHVS, CDR2 FQNEAQ. Written as DNA, the CDR3 is TGTGCCAGCAGCCAGATCAGCTCCTACAATGAGCAGTTCTTC. Protein product: CASSQISSYNEQFF.

This chain links TRBV7-6 with TRBJ2-2; 7 nucleotides agree with TRBD2. CDR3 length equals 19 residues. Germline trimming cut 2 bases from V and 0 bases from J; bases unmatched to any gene: 12. Germline V gives CDR1 SGHVS, CDR2 FNYEAQ. The DNA for the CDR3 is TGTGCCAGCAGCTTACGGCTCAAGGGAGGGCGCGCGAACACCGGGGAGCTGTTTTTT. Protein sequence: CASSLRLKGGRANTGELFF.